The source of this T cell receptor (beta chain) is a study of beta chain features in type 1 diabetes. Looking at the study overall: Patient and healthy donor groups were alike in age, gender and cell yields. The examined sorted cells totaled 107,917,701 across samples.

cDNA synthesis used the whole RNA isolate, giving expressed TCRB sequences. Using immunoSEQ multiplex PCR, the repertoire was profiled, and TCRdb retains in-frame clones only, with some absent. The top ten hold about 6.7% of the sample, which has 250,000 to 400,000 clones, around 15% seen once. V dropped 6 bases and J dropped 2; count of bases not matched to a gene: 7. This CDR3 is built from 15 residues. Germline V gene sequence: CDR1 SNHLY, CDR2 FYNNEI. Worth noting for this clone: What it binds is unknown.

The study, taken as a whole, reports: PCR may have favored shorter templates equally in patients and controls.

The sample taken for sequencing was central memory CD4+ T cells from blood. The V gene is TRBV2, the J gene TRBJ2-3; 8 nucleotides line up with TRBD1. This clonotype was obtained from a man aged 30 to 39 in good health. The CDR3 loop reads CASSERDRPTDTQYF. CDR3 in DNA: TGTGCCAGCAGCGAAAGGGACAGGCCCACAGATACGCAGTATTTT.